The T cell receptor beta chain described here comes from a study of T cell responses to AZD1222 COVID-19 vaccine. Study-level findings and limits: The study found Spike-specific TCR breadth and depth rose after two AZD1222 doses. Nearly half of the spike-specific TCRs reportedly recognize variant regions that carry no mutations.

Assay used: immunoSEQ multiplex PCR; TCRdb lists only in-frame clones, some missing. The sample has more than 95,000 clones, 85% to 90% seen once. Turning to this clone: Its antigen remains unknown.

The CDR3 runs 12 residues. V lost 4 bases to trimming and J lost 10 bases, with 12 bases between them. The germline V gene encodes CDR1 SGHAT and CDR2 FQNNGV. The gene calls are TRBV11-2 and TRBJ2-3; no clear D. The sequencing used peripheral blood, collected 28 days after the second AZD1222 dose. The source of this sequence is an adult who received the AZD1222 COVID-19 vaccine. The CDR3 is CASSSGVPAQYF. The CDR3 DNA sequence: TGTGCCAGCAGCTCAGGAGTTCCCGCGCAGTATTTT.